Included here is one TCR beta chain sequence, with context. This clone was picked up one time. There is no known antigen for this receptor. No quality values exist for individual bases; no much larger clone is one base distant. This specimen comes from a study of blood T cell repertoires in COVID-19 (dated by TCRdb to the early 2020s). The study in broad terms: The collaborator samples originated in the United States, Italy and Spain and spanned the acute and convalescent phases of COVID-19. The material from the prospective study consisted of cDNA or gDNA derived from T cells, B-cell-depleted T cells, or PBMCs. Subjects who had been exposed to COVID-19, were actively infected with it, or had recovered from it provided the deeply sampled blood TCRbeta repertoires that made up the dataset. The repertoires were released in a freely available public database intended as a resource for research on the immune response to SARS-CoV-2. The samples were drawn from the first 160 participants of the ongoing ImmuneRACE study and from over 950 subjects provided by 6 global collaborators. A de-identified subject ID, COVID-19 status, age in years and sex were almost always included in the sample metadata. Where available, HLA class I and class II types were taken from metadata supplied by the sample provider and were not determined by assay-based typing.

General study outcomes and caveats: The amount of clinical and demographic metadata varied by source and participant and was provided uncurated.

One collaborating source in Seattle enrolled patients while the patients were actively infected and followed the patients over time throughout the course of disease. The collaborating institutions used their own protocols to collect whole blood in K2EDTA tubes. Collaborator samples were shipped for TCRbeta analysis as frozen whole blood, isolated PBMCs, or DNA extracted from either sample type. V is clipped by 5 bases and J by 1 base, and the sequence between their germline boundaries is 15 bases long. Sequences SGHTA (CDR1) and FQGNSA (CDR2) are obtained from the germline V gene. The CDR3 numbers 15 residues from cysteine through phenylalanine. Solely the CDR3 DNA is kept, with 45 bases framed from the first base. TCRbeta CDR3 regions were amplified from genomic DNA using the immunoSEQ Assay, a bias-controlled multiplex PCR. The authors processed their data as follows. The number of nucleated cells in each sample was estimated from the amplification of reference gene primers within the assay. To quantify the absolute abundance of each unique TCRbeta CDR3 rearrangement, sequence reads were collapsed and filtered. For each sample, productive Simpson clonality was calculated by taking the square root of Simpson's diversity index across productive rearrangements. The source is immuneACCESS, and TCRdb retained only in-frame sequences with V and J called. Part of the clones is not carried over; for the studies checked, unresolved V genes explain less than half of this, and the remainder is unexplained. That table furnishes V, J and clone size, whereas the DNA furnished D and trimming. The sample profile shows about 180,000 clones; 80% to 85% of them were found once. 6% to 8% of the sample belongs to the ten largest clones.

The rearrangement joined TRBV7-2 to TRBJ2-7, and TRBD2 may be the D gene, going by 5 matching bases. The clonotype originates from a woman between 70 and 85 years old with COVID-19, enrolled during active disease. What was sequenced was peripheral blood. The nucleotide sequence reads as follows: TGTGCCAGCAGCCTATCCTATTCGGGGTCCTACGAGCAGTACTTC. Translated, it reads CASSLSYSGSYEQYF. The entire variable domain, with the stretches around the CDR3 drawn from the reference TRBV7-2 and TRBJ2-7 proteins, is GAGVSQSPSNKVTEKGKDVELRCDPISGHTALYWYRQSLGQGLEFLIYFQGNSAPDKSGLPSDRFSAERTGGSVSTLTIQRTQQEDSAVYLCASSLSYSGSYEQYFGPGTRLTVT.